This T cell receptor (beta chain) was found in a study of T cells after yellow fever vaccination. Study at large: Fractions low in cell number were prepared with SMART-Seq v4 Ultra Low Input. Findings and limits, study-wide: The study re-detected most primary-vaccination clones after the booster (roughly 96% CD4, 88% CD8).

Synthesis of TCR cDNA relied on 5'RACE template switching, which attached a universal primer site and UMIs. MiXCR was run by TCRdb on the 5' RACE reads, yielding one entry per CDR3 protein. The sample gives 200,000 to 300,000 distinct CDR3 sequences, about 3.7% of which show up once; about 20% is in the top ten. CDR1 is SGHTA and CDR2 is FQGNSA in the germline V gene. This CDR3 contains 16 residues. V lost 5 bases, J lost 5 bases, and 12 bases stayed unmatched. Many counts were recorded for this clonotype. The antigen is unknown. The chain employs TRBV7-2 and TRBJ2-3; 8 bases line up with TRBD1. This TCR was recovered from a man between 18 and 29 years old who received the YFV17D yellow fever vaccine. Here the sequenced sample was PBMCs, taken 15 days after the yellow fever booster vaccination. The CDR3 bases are TGTGCCAGCAGCACCCGGCGGCAGGGGGCGGGAGATACGCAGTATTTT. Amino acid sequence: CASSTRRQGAGDTQYF.